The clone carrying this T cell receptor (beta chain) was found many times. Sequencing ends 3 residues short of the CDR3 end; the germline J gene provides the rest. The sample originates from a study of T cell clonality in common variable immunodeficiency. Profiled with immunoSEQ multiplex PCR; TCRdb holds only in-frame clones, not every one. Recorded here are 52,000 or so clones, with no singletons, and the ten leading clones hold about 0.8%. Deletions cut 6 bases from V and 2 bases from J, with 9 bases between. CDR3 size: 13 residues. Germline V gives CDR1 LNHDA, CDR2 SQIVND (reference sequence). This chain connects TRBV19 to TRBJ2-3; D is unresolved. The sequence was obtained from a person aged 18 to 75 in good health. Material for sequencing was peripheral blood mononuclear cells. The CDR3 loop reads CASSDTLTDTQYF. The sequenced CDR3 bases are TGTGCCAGTAGCGACACCCTCACAGATACG.